The 18 T cell receptor beta chains presented below share a single source sample, sequenced in a study of T-cell reconstitution after alpha-beta-depleted transplantation in children. Preparation of the TCRbeta library used unique molecular identifiers. TCRdb processed the PCR reads anew with MiXCR; each CDR3 protein has one entry. Among 200,000 to 300,000 distinct CDR3 sequences listed, more than 10% were seen once. The starting material was PBMCs from the stem cell graft donor, obtained from the stem cell graft. The source is a human donor who donated a stem cell graft to a child with acute lymphoblastic leukemia.

This clonotype was seen ten or more times. The chain combines TRBV15 with TRBJ1-1; TRBD1 agrees at 9 bases. V lost 1 base to trimming and J lost 2 bases; unmatched junction nucleotides: 5. The CDR3 contains 16 residues. Germline CDR1 is LNHNV and CDR2 is YYDKDF (reference sequence). This CDR3 is CATSRARTGANTEAFF. CDR3 DNA sequence: TGTGCCACCAGCAGAGCCAGGACAGGGGCTAACACTGAAGCTTTCTTT.

In this sample, this clonotype turned up many times. V is TRBV18 and J is TRBJ2-4; D possibly corresponds to TRBD1 (5 bases). The CDR3 sequence is 14 residues long. The ends were cut back, 5 bases at V and 8 bases at J, with 16 bases in the middle. From germline, CDR1 is KGHSH and CDR2 LQKENI. CDR3 amino acids: CASSFSVSRDIQYF. CDR3 nucleotides: TGTGCCAGCTCATTCTCGGTTAGCAGGGACATTCAGTACTTC. Full variable domain (remainder filled in from reference TRBV18 and TRBJ2-4): NAGVMQNPRHLVRRRGQEARLRCSPMKGHSHVYWYRQLPEEGLKFMVYLQKENIIDESGMPKERFSAEFPKEGPSILRIQQVVRGDSAAYFCASSFSVSRDIQYFGAGTRLSVL.

This clonotype has a count of ten or more. The rearrangement joins TRBV28 to TRBJ2-6, with D possibly TRBD2 on 6 matching bases. CDR1 MDHEN and CDR2 SYDVKM come from the germline V gene. Trimming pared 2 bases from V and 2 bases from J, leaving 10 bases between. This CDR3 is built from 16 residues. This CDR3 is CASSLVGGAGANVLTF. Written as DNA, the CDR3 is TGTGCCAGCAGTTTAGTGGGGGGAGCTGGGGCCAACGTCCTGACTTTC. The whole variable domain, remainder taken from reference TRBV28 and TRBJ2-6, is DVKVTQSSRYLVKRTGEKVFLECVQDMDHENMFWYRQDPGLGLRLIYFSYDVKMKEKGDIPEGYSVSREKKERFSLILESASTNQTSMYLCASSLVGGAGANVLTFGAGSRLTVL.

This clonotype was seen at least ten times. The V and J genes are TRBV20-1 and TRBJ2-1, with 8 bases identical to TRBD2. The germline V gene encodes CDR1 DFQATT and CDR2 SNEGSKA (reference sequence). This CDR3 spans 15 amino acids. J gave up 3 bases and V 1 base, and 5 bases lay outside the gene matches. The CDR3 loop reads CSARGGSGNYNEQFF. The DNA of the CDR3 is TGCAGTGCTAGAGGAGGTAGCGGGAACTACAATGAGCAGTTCTTC.

In the case of this clonotype: Mismatch with germline at one junction end may stem from a read error. The chain employs TRBV20-1 and TRBJ1-4; no firm D call. The CDR3 totals 14 residues. The germline V gene has CDR1 DFQATT and CDR2 SNEGSKA (reference sequence). CDR3 region: CSASDVATNERLFF. CDR3 bases: TGCAGTGCCTCAGACGTTGCAACTAATGAAAGACTGTTTTTT.

This clonotype has at least ten counts. This chain uses TRBV28 with TRBJ2-5; a possible D gene is TRBD2 (5 bases). V was cut by 6 bases and J by 1 base, with 15 bases left in between. The CDR3 runs to 15 residues. From germline, CDR1 is MDHEN and CDR2 SYDVKM. CDR3 sequence reads: CASSRPGDAQETQYF. The CDR3 DNA sequence: TGTGCCAGCAGCCGACCCGGGGATGCCCAAGAGACCCAGTACTTC.

The table lists this clonotype with many counts. The genes are TRBV7-9 and TRBJ2-1; the match to TRBD2 covers 7 bases. Germline values: CDR1 SEHNR, CDR2 FQNEAQ (reference sequence). J lost 1 base, V lost 6 bases, and 9 bases had no gene match. CDR3 length equals 16 residues. Here the CDR3 reads CASSFLRDYSYNEQFF. The CDR3, as DNA: TGTGCCAGCAGTTTCCTAAGGGACTATTCCTACAATGAGCAGTTCTTC.

The CDR3, as DNA: TGTGCCAGCAGCGTAGAATACACCGGGGAGCTGTTTTTT. Protein: CASSVEYTGELFF. V usage is TRBV9 and J usage is TRBJ2-2; no firm D call. With 0 bases removed from V and 3 bases from J, the gap between germline ends came to 3 bases. The CDR3 sequence is 13 residues long. CDR1 is SGDLS and CDR2 is YYNGEE in the germline V gene. Filled out from reference TRBV9 and TRBJ2-2, the complete variable domain reads DSGVTQTPKHLITATGQRVTLRCSPRSGDLSVYWYQQSLDQGLQFLIQYYNGEERAKGNILERFSAQQFPDLHSELNLSSLELGDSALYFCASSVEYTGELFFGEGSRLTVL.

This clonotype was observed many times. V is TRBV28 and J is TRBJ2-2; D ambiguous. Germline-derived CDR1 and CDR2 are MDHEN and SYDVKM. The V end lost 3 bases, the J end lost 0 bases, and 5 bases lay between the germline ends. CDR3 size: 14 residues. CDR3 nucleotide sequence: TGTGCCAGCAGTTTTAACACGAACACCGGGGAGCTGTTTTTT. It is translated as CASSFNTNTGELFF.

This clonotype has a count of ten or more. V is TRBV2 and J is TRBJ2-2; D perhaps matches TRBD2 (5 bases). The V end was cut by 5 bases, the J end by 4 bases, with 14 bases between. This CDR3 has 15 residues. Germline V lookup: CDR1 SNHLY, CDR2 FYNNEI. Here the CDR3 reads CASSRLRPFTGELFF. The DNA for the CDR3 is TGTGCCAGCAGTCGACTACGCCCCTTCACCGGGGAGCTGTTTTTT.

This clonotype showed up many times. Here the CDR3 DNA reads TGCGCCAGCAGGGGCGGAGAGACCCAGTACTTC. As protein: CASRGGETQYF. The chain has TRBV5-1 and TRBJ2-5; D remains ambiguous. Looked up from germline, CDR1 is SGHRS and CDR2 is YFSETQ. V was clipped by 5 bases and J by 4 bases, with 6 bases between them. The CDR3 consists of 11 residues.

This clonotype was seen more than once but under ten times. The CDR3 loop reads CASTKRVDSSTDTQYF. The CDR3 DNA follows: TGTGCCAGCACTAAGAGGGTCGACAGCAGCACAGATACGCAGTATTTT. V usage is TRBV12-3 or TRBV12-4 and J usage is TRBJ2-3; D could derive from TRBD1 or TRBD2 (5 bases each). The CDR3 consists of 16 residues. V was shortened by 7 bases and J by 0 bases, with 17 bases between the two germline ends.

This clonotype was seen ten or more times. The chain recombines TRBV12-3 or TRBV12-4 with TRBJ1-4; D perhaps matches TRBD1 (5 bases). The CDR3 has 12 residues. Trimming left V 6 bases short and J 16 bases short, with 18 bases between. The CDR3 DNA reads as TGTGCCAGCAGCAGGGAGGGAGGAACTAGGTTTTTT. This encodes CASSREGGTRFF.

This clonotype was found many times. The chain links TRBV20-1 to TRBJ2-5; 7 bases agree with TRBD2. V lost 5 bases to trimming and J lost 5 bases; unmatched junction nucleotides: 11. The CDR3 has 14 amino acids. CDR1 DFQATT and CDR2 SNEGSKA come from the germline V gene (reference sequence). CDR3 in amino acids: CSACGISGCETQYF. The CDR3 coding sequence is TGCAGTGCTTGCGGTATTAGCGGGTGTGAGACCCAGTACTTC.

This clonotype was detected many times. This rearrangement joins TRBV24-1 to TRBJ2-2, with 13 nucleotides matching TRBD2. Per germline, CDR1 KGHDR and CDR2 SFDVKD. V dropped 0 bases and J dropped 6; count of bases not matched to a gene: 3. This CDR3 is 17 amino acids long. The CDR3 DNA sequence: TGTGCCACCAGTGATTTGGAGACTAGCGGGAGGTCCGGGGAGCTGTTTTTT. This gives the protein CATSDLETSGRSGELFF.

This clonotype showed up many times. The chain combines TRBV9 with TRBJ2-7; 7 positions match TRBD1. CDR3 length: 13 amino acids. Losses at the gene ends were 0 bases for V and 6 bases for J; bases not matched to a gene: 3. Germline V gene data show CDR1 as SGDLS and CDR2 as YYNGEE. CDR3 residues: CASSVGTGVEQYF. CDR3 nucleotide sequence: TGTGCCAGCAGCGTAGGCACAGGGGTCGAGCAGTACTTC.

Regarding this clonotype: Given a much more abundant clone one base away, this may be a read error. V gene TRBV4-3 combines with J gene TRBJ2-6, with TRBD1 as a possible D gene (5 bases). There are 17 residues in the CDR3. The germline CDR1 and CDR2 sequences are LGHNA and YSLEER. Trimming took off 3 bases at V and 3 bases at J, with 15 bases between the two ends. The CDR3 bases are TGCGCCAGCAGCCATCAAGGACATGGTGATGGGGCCAACGTCCTGACTTTC. Translated, it gives CASSHQGHGDGANVLTF.

This clonotype has a count of ten or more. The chain recombines TRBV5-1 with TRBJ1-5, with D maybe TRBD1 (5 bases). CDR1 and CDR2 (germline): SGHRS, YFSETQ. V was clipped by 4 bases and J by 4 bases, with 15 bases between them. The CDR3 loop spans 15 amino acids. CDR3 DNA sequence: TGCGCCAGCAGCCTGGATGGGGCCGTTAATCAGCCCCAGCATTTT. Translated: CASSLDGAVNQPQHF.